This T cell receptor beta chain was captured by sequencing in a study of cytomegalovirus exposure and HLA in healthy donors. It was with 60 Vbeta and 13 Jbeta primers that the PCR ran. Profiled with immunoSEQ multiplex PCR; TCRdb holds only in-frame clones, not every one. This table holds around 100,000 clones, about 60% found once. V gave up 2 bases and J gave up 1 base; unmatched junction bases: 6. Germline V gene data show CDR1 as MNHNS and CDR2 as SASEGT. CDR3 length: 16 residues. Overall study findings and caveats: Among TCR sequences, most were rare, though some public TCRs appeared in many donors. TCR beta chains associated with HLA were, in a later analysis, more clonally expanded than equally common others. Reportedly, diagnosis of cytomegalovirus status by the classifier showed high specificity and sensitivity. There were reportedly fewer N-insertions in an Asian-associated ancestry cluster than the approximately 700-donor mean, in a later analysis.

Points on this clone: Its target is unknown.

The clonotype comes from a woman aged 25 to 39 in good health and CMV-seronegative. Sequenced: PBMCs. V usage is TRBV6-1 and J usage is TRBJ2-3, with TRBD1 matching 7 bases. CDR3 bases: TGTGCCAGCAGTGAATGGGAAACAGGGGGCACAGATACGCAGTATTTT. It is translated as CASSEWETGGTDTQYF.